These 26 T cell receptor beta chains were all obtained from the same sample, sequenced in a study of cytomegalovirus exposure and HLA in healthy donors. The PCR was carried out with 60 Vbeta primers and 13 Jbeta primers. Produced via immunoSEQ multiplex PCR; TCRdb's table is partial and in-frame only. The profile covers some 120,000 clones, with around 78% appearing a single time and roughly 6.3% taken by the ten largest. The sequencing sample was made of PBMCs. The receptor source for this set is a woman aged 40 to 50 in good health and CMV-seronegative.

The chain is built from TRBV18 and TRBJ1-1, with 8 bases identical to TRBD1. CDR1 and CDR2 from the germline V gene are KGHSH and LQKENI. The CDR3 is made up of 15 amino acids. V gave up 5 bases and J gave up 0 bases; unmatched junction bases: 5. The CDR3 DNA reads TGTGCCAGCTCATACAGGACAGGGCTGAACACTGAAGCTTTCTTT. It yields the protein CASSYRTGLNTEAFF.

DNA for the CDR3: TGTGCCAGCAGCCAAACTAGCGGAAACAAAAACATTCAGTACTTC. It codes for CASSQTSGNKNIQYF. The chain carries TRBV5-6 and TRBJ2-4, with 8 bases identical to TRBD2. The CDR3 runs 15 residues. CDR1 SGHDT and CDR2 YYEEEE come from the germline V gene. J lost 3 bases, V lost 4 bases, and 6 bases had no gene match.

The chain joins TRBV2 to TRBJ2-3; D perhaps matches TRBD2 (6 bases). The CDR3 has 15 amino acids. V lost 3 bases, J lost 8 bases, and 18 bases lay in between. Germline-derived CDR1 and CDR2 are SNHLY and FYNNEI. CDR3 DNA: TGTGCCAGCAGTGACCCCCCCTCGGACGGGAGTACGCAGTATTTT. Amino acid sequence: CASSDPPSDGSTQYF.

The chain uses TRBV29-1 and TRBJ2-1; 9 bases align to TRBD1. The length of the CDR3 is 16 residues. The V gene end was trimmed by 7 bases and the J gene end by 6 bases; junction bases not matched to a gene: 16. Germline V gene data show CDR1 as SQVTM and CDR2 as ANQGSEA. The CDR3 nucleotides are TGCAGCGCACCGCCTTATACAGGGGGCGCACGCAATGAGCAGTTCTTC. It specifies CSAPPYTGGARNEQFF.

The chain links TRBV10-1 to TRBJ2-1; TRBD1 matches 7 bases. Germline V gene data show CDR1 as WNHNN and CDR2 as SYGVQD (reference sequence). The junction had 9 bases not matched to a gene; V was cut back by 6 bases and J by 4 bases. The CDR3 loop spans 15 amino acids. The CDR3 loop is CASSPRGTVYNEQFF. CDR3 bases: TGCGCCAGCAGCCCGAGGGGGACAGTTTACAATGAGCAGTTCTTC.

V and J are TRBV9 and TRBJ1-2, with TRBD1 as a possible D gene (6 bases). This CDR3 is 14 amino acids long. CDR1 and CDR2 from the germline V gene are SGDLS and YYNGEE. Trimming left V 0 bases short and J 4 bases short, with 10 bases between. CDR3 sequence reads: CASSVGDTFYGYTF. For the CDR3, the DNA is TGTGCCAGCAGCGTAGGGGACACTTTCTATGGCTACACCTTC. Using reference TRBV9 and TRBJ1-2 for the parts outside the CDR3, the full variable domain is DSGVTQTPKHLITATGQRVTLRCSPRSGDLSVYWYQQSLDQGLQFLIQYYNGEERAKGNILERFSAQQFPDLHSELNLSSLELGDSALYFCASSVGDTFYGYTFGSGTRLTVV.

This clone was seen only once. This rearrangement joins TRBV4-2 to TRBJ2-3; 13 positions agree with TRBD2. V trimming: 5 bases; J trimming: 4 bases; junction bases outside the gene matches: 3. The CDR3 loop spans 15 amino acids. CDR1 and CDR2 from the germline V gene are LGHNA and YNFKEQ. The CDR3 DNA follows: TGTGCCAGCAGCTTAGGGACTAGCGGGGCAGATACGCAGTATTTT. Protein sequence: CASSLGTSGADTQYF.

The chain has TRBV7-9 and TRBJ2-7, with D tentatively TRBD2 (5 bases). Trimming took off 4 bases at V and 0 bases at J, with 13 bases between the two ends. The CDR3 is made up of 15 amino acids. Germline V gene lookup returns CDR1 SEHNR and CDR2 FQNEAQ (reference sequence). The CDR3 here is CASSSRGKSSYEQYF. The CDR3 DNA is TGTGCCAGCAGCTCGAGAGGGAAAAGCTCCTACGAGCAGTACTTC.

This chain uses TRBV18 with TRBJ2-6; 10 bases line up with TRBD1. V lost 3 bases and J lost 1; bases outside the gene matches: 6. The CDR3 is 18 residues long. Germline CDR1 and CDR2: KGHSH and LQKENI. As DNA, the CDR3 is TGTGCCAGCTCACCCTGGACAGGGGGAGGATCTGGGGCCAACGTCCTGACTTTC. Protein: CASSPWTGGGSGANVLTF.

In its sample, this clone was seen once. The chain uses TRBV2 and TRBJ1-5; a possible D gene is TRBD1 (6 bases). V dropped 4 bases and J dropped 3 bases, with 7 bases sitting between them. Looked up from germline, CDR1 is SNHLY and CDR2 is FYNNEI. This CDR3 spans 13 amino acids. The CDR3 DNA sequence: TGTGCCAGCAGTGTGGGGGCCAATCAGCCCCAGCATTTT. The encoded protein is CASSVGANQPQHF.

This clone appeared once. This rearrangement joins TRBV7-9 to TRBJ1-2, with D tentatively TRBD1 (5 bases). The CDR3 is 15 amino acids. Germline CDR1 and CDR2: SEHNR and FQNEAQ (reference sequence). V shed 2 bases and J shed 0 bases, with 10 bases lying between them. The CDR3 loop reads CASSLLGGTNYGYTF. CDR3 nucleotides: TGTGCCAGCAGCTTACTGGGGGGGACTAACTATGGCTACACCTTC.

This clone was counted a few times. The gene calls are TRBV4-2 and TRBJ2-3; D perhaps matches TRBD1 (6 bases). Germline values: CDR1 LGHNA, CDR2 YNFKEQ. The CDR3 is 16 residues long. V lost 0 bases and J 3 bases, leaving 13 bases between the germline ends. The CDR3 bases are TGTGCCAGCAGCCAAGATGGGGGCTGGGTAACAGATACGCAGTATTTT. Encoded protein: CASSQDGGWVTDTQYF.

V is TRBV30 and J is TRBJ2-5; no firm D call. Trimming stripped 0 bases from V and 0 bases from J, with 8 bases between. Per the germline V gene, CDR1 is GTSNPN and CDR2 is SVGIG (reference sequence). CDR3 length: 14 residues. The chain's CDR3 is CAWSVRAYQETQYF. The CDR3 region has the DNA TGTGCCTGGAGTGTCCGAGCGTACCAAGAGACCCAGTACTTC.

This sequence joins TRBV21-1 and TRBJ1-5. TRBV21-1 constitutes a pseudogene. This CDR3 is 14 amino acids long. This CDR3 reads CASSPARGGQPQHF. The CDR3 region has the DNA TGTGCCAGCAGTCCGGCCCGGGGTGGTCAGCCCCAGCATTTT.

The V and J genes are TRBV6-6 and TRBJ1-2; D call uncertain. The CDR3 runs 13 residues. The germline gives CDR1 MNHNY, CDR2 SVGAGI (reference sequence). The V and J ends lost 7 bases and 0 bases respectively, with 9 bases between them. This CDR3 is CASIGTANYGYTF. Written as DNA, the CDR3 is TGTGCCAGCATCGGCACAGCTAACTATGGCTACACCTTC.

This clone was seen more than once but under ten times. This rearrangement joins TRBV11-3 to TRBJ2-7, with D uncertain. The germline V gene has CDR1 SGHNT and CDR2 YENEEA. The CDR3 is 12 amino acids. V lost 3 bases, J lost 6 bases, and 9 bases lay in between. This chain's CDR3 is CASSFDSGEQYF. The CDR3 DNA follows: TGTGCCAGCAGCTTCGACTCCGGCGAGCAGTACTTC.

The rearrangement joins TRBV4-1 to TRBJ2-1, with TRBD2 matching over 10 bases. The CDR3 is made up of 16 amino acids. Germline CDR1 MGHRA, CDR2 YSYEKL. V was clipped by 1 base and J by 8 bases; unmatched bases: 8. CDR3 region: CASSQGRASGSYEQFF. The CDR3 DNA is TGCGCCAGCAGCCAAGGGAGGGCTAGCGGGAGTTATGAGCAGTTCTTC.

The chain combines TRBV7-2 with TRBJ1-6; weak D call: TRBD1 (5 bases). Trimming shortened V by 8 bases and J by 8 bases, and 10 bases separated the two germline ends. Germline CDR1 is SGHTA and CDR2 is FQGNSA. This CDR3 has 12 residues. CDR3 region: CASGQGDSPLHF. Here the CDR3 DNA reads TGTGCCAGCGGACAAGGTGATTCACCCCTCCACTTT.

The rearrangement links TRBV2 to TRBJ1-5, with unresolved D. Germline V lookup: CDR1 SNHLY, CDR2 FYNNEI. This CDR3 has 17 residues. V was cut by 5 bases and J by 4 bases, with 21 bases left in between. CDR3 residues: CASSPLGVGVRNQPQHF. CDR3 sequence (DNA): TGTGCCAGCAGTCCCCTAGGTGTCGGGGTACGGAATCAGCCCCAGCATTTT.

V usage is TRBV27 and J usage is TRBJ1-1; the D gene is possibly TRBD1 (5 bases). CDR3 length: 12 residues. Trimming left V 3 bases short and J 11 bases short, with 13 bases between. Germline CDR1 MNHEY, CDR2 SMNVEV (reference sequence). The CDR3 protein is CASSFDGARAFF. The CDR3 DNA reads TGTGCCAGCAGTTTTGATGGGGCTCGCGCTTTCTTT.

A word on this clone: This likely comes from a read error, as the CDR3 has no conserved phenylalanine or tryptophan at its end. This chain links TRBV7-9 with TRBJ1-2, with D possibly TRBD1 on 6 matching bases. The V and J ends lost 2 bases and 4 bases respectively, with 8 bases between them. Germline CDR1 is SEHNR and CDR2 is FQNEAQ (reference sequence). This CDR3 spans 13 amino acids. In DNA form, the CDR3 reads TGTGCCAGCAGCTTACAGGGGCCCTATGGCTACACCCTC. Translation gives CASSLQGPYGYTL.

The CDR3 loop is CASSLRDRTSGGYTF. CDR3 DNA: TGTGCCAGCAGTCTCCGGGACAGGACGTCCGGTGGCTACACCTTC. The J gene is TRBJ1-2, the V gene TRBV6-6, with TRBD1 matching 8 bases. The CDR3 totals 15 residues. Looked up from germline, CDR1 is MNHNY and CDR2 is SVGAGI (reference sequence). V was pared by 5 bases and J by 7 bases, with 12 bases of the junction left unmatched.

The J gene is TRBJ2-7, the V gene TRBV28; TRBD1 agrees at 7 bases. With V trimmed by 6 bases and J by 4 bases, 9 bases remained unmatched. The CDR3 covers 14 residues. Per germline, CDR1 MDHEN and CDR2 SYDVKM. The CDR3 region has the DNA TGTGCCAGCAGCAACCGGGACAGAAGTTACGAGCAGTACTTC. As protein: CASSNRDRSYEQYF.

This clone was recorded a few times. The CDR3 bases are TGCAGCGTTGAGGACAGGCCTAACTATGGCTACACCTTC. Its protein is CSVEDRPNYGYTF. The chain carries TRBV29-1 and TRBJ1-2, with 7 bases lining up with TRBD1. V shed 3 bases, J shed 0 bases, and the junction held 1 base outside the gene matches. Germline lookup yields CDR1 SQVTM and CDR2 ANQGSEA. CDR3 length: 13 residues.

The rearrangement links TRBV6-1 to TRBJ2-7; D possibly corresponds to TRBD2 (6 bases). Germline values: CDR1 MNHNS, CDR2 SASEGT. The CDR3 extends over 15 amino acids. V shed 5 bases and J shed 0 bases, with 14 bases lying between them. The DNA for the CDR3 is TGTGCCAGCAGTAACCGGGACTTCAGCTCCTACGAGCAGTACTTC. Translating gives CASSNRDFSSYEQYF.

This chain joins TRBV15 and TRBJ2-7; TRBD1 matches 8 bases. The CDR3 loop spans 13 amino acids. V lost 2 bases to trimming and J lost 6 bases; unmatched junction nucleotides: 3. Germline CDR1 is LNHNV and CDR2 is YYDKDF (reference sequence). CDR3 amino acids: CATSRQGASEQYF. The CDR3 DNA follows: TGTGCCACCAGCAGACAGGGGGCTAGCGAGCAGTACTTC.